A selection of T cell receptor beta chains follows, all from one sample in a study of memory CD4+ T cells and cytomegalovirus serostatus. Method: immunoSEQ multiplex PCR; TCRdb's copy keeps in-frame clones and lacks some. The sample gives 50,000 to 75,000 clones, around four fifths of which show up once; more than 0.8% is in the top ten. What was sequenced was memory CD4+ T cells from blood. These receptors came from an adult in good health and CMV-seronegative. CDR3s leave out the opening cysteine and the closing phenylalanine or tryptophan. D genes are given only for firm matches.

V gene	J gene	D gene	CDR3 protein
TRBV25-1	TRBJ1-2	NA	ASSEAQNFYGYT
TRBV18	TRBJ2-3	TRBD2	ASSILAGPKADTQY
TRBV28	TRBJ1-4	NA	ASRQEKLF
TRBV5-5	TRBJ1-2	NA	ASSLAGVYGYT
TRBV23-1	TRBJ2-3	TRBD1	ASSQSGTGGPDTQY
TRBV20-1	TRBJ2-1	NA	SAETGNEQF
TRBV6-1	TRBJ2-7	TRBD1	ASREQGGPYEQY
TRBV4-2	TRBJ2-2	NA	ASSQEGRGTGELF
TRBV2	TRBJ1-2	NA	ASSEQFRRGYT
TRBV10-1	TRBJ2-3	TRBD1	ASSDRGTDTQY
TRBV7-9	TRBJ2-5	NA	ASSLGIGTVQETQY
TRBV5-1	TRBJ1-4	NA	ASSLTGDTREKLF
TRBV5-1	TRBJ2-1	NA	ASTLTGSSYNEQF
TRBV5-1	TRBJ2-2	NA	ASSFDRELF
TRBV30	TRBJ1-3	TRBD1	AWSLTGGAGNTIY
TRBV5-1	TRBJ1-6	NA	ASSSQAGTAGSPLH
TRBV5-1	TRBJ1-1	TRBD1	ASSLAGAGGPIENTEAF
TRBV27	TRBJ1-1	TRBD1	ASSLKTGSDVYTEAF
TRBV4-1	TRBJ2-7	TRBD2	ASSQEETSGVYEQY
TRBV28	TRBJ2-1	TRBD2	ASSRSTSGRNNEQF
TRBV7-3	TRBJ2-3	NA	ASSLTQTDTQY
TRBV11-2	TRBJ1-2	TRBD1	ASSYDRGDNYGYT
TRBV18	TRBJ1-1	TRBD1	ASSPGQGLNTEAF
TRBV2	TRBJ1-5	NA	ASSGVNANQPQH
TRBV11-2	TRBJ2-5	NA	ASSLGGILRGEQY
TRBV2	TRBJ1-5	NA	ASLLGGGRNQPQH
TRBV5-5	TRBJ1-2	NA	ASSFNTDFYGYT
TRBV29-1	TRBJ1-2	NA	SVEDLGGVYGYT
TRBV5-1	TRBJ1-2	TRBD1	ASSRTGDYGYT
TRBV10-3	TRBJ2-7	NA	AIAEGRTYEQY
TRBV10-2	TRBJ1-2	NA	ASSPGLKTNYGYT
TRBV19	TRBJ1-1	TRBD1	ASRTGRDTEAF
TRBV5-1	TRBJ2-2	NA	ASSLSRANTGELF
TRBV7-2	TRBJ2-1	TRBD1	ASSLLGQGAHEQF
TRBV11-1	TRBJ2-3	TRBD2	ASSHGTSGGSGWDTQY
TRBV7-8	TRBJ2-7	TRBD2	ASSSGLAGAAYEQY
TRBV30	TRBJ1-6	TRBD1	AWTTDRGNSPLH
TRBV11-2	TRBJ2-7	NA	ASSPRLTGEQY
TRBV6-1	TRBJ1-5	NA	ASSEGILSNQPQH
TRBV29-1	TRBJ1-1	NA	SGWWGTEAF
TRBV18	TRBJ2-2	NA	ASSPQETGELF